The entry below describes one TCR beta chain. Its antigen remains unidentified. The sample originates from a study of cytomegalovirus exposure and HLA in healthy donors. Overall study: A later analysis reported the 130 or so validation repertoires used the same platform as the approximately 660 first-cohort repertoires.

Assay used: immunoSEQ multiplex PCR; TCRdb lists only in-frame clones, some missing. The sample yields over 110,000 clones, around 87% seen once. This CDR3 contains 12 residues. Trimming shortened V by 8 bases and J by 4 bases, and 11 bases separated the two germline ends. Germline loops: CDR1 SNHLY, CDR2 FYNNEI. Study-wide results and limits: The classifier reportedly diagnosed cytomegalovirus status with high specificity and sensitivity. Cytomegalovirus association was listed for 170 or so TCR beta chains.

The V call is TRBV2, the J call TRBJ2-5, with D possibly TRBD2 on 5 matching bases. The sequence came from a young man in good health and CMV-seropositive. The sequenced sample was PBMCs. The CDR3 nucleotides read TGTGCCAGCCGGCTAGCAGGAGAGACCCAGTACTTC. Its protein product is CASRLAGETQYF.